This TCR beta chain was retrieved from a study of CD8+CD57+ T cells in acquired aplastic anemia. Across the study: Mean yield of DNA from sorted CD4+ and CD8+ cells was 2.5 to 4 ug.

Study-level results: Researchers report that fewer than 30 CD8+ CDR3 sequences appeared in both patients and controls. With respect to CD8+ Simpson's diversity, patients and controls did not differ significantly.

The CDR3 is 16 residues long. The J segment lost 5 bases and the V segment lost 0 bases, leaving 5 bases of the junction unmatched. Germline V gives CDR1 SGHTA, CDR2 FQGNSA. Profiles of TCR beta VDJ and CDR3 were generated from a genomic DNA template. TCRdb processed the reads anew with MiXCR; each CDR3 protein has one entry. There are hundreds of thousands of distinct CDR3 sequences in the sample; around 60% occur only once, and 7.5% to 9% lies in the top ten. As concerns this clonotype: The antigen remains undetermined.

The sequencing sample was made of sorted CD4+, CD8+, or CD8+CD57+ T cells (not recorded which) from PBMCs. The TCR sequence derives from a human donor with severe aplastic anemia or a healthy control (not recorded which). The rearrangement joins TRBV7-2 to TRBJ2-4, with TRBD2 identical over 9 bases. Here the CDR3 reads CASSLAAGGLQNIQYF. As DNA, the CDR3 is TGTGCCAGCAGCTTAGCGGCGGGGGGGCTGCAAAACATTCAGTACTTC.